A single sample gave rise to the 7 T cell receptor beta chains below, sequenced in a study of cytomegalovirus exposure and HLA in healthy donors. PCR employed 60 Vbeta and 13 Jbeta primers. Here immunoSEQ multiplex PCR was the method, and the copy in TCRdb shows in-frame clones only, minus some. Here the sample spans about 270,000 clones, 65% to 85% being singletons. Sequenced sample: PBMCs. All receptors derive from a female donor in good health and CMV-seronegative.

The chain carries TRBV11-2 and TRBJ2-7; 8 nucleotides line up with TRBD1. The CDR3 runs 15 residues. V lost 3 bases, J lost 1 base, and 5 bases stayed unmatched. Germline-derived CDR1 and CDR2 are SGHAT and FQNNGV. CDR3: CASSLQGAPSYEQYF. Here the CDR3 DNA reads TGTGCCAGCAGCTTGCAGGGGGCGCCTTCCTACGAGCAGTACTTC. The whole variable domain, filled in from reference TRBV11-2 and TRBJ2-7, reads EAGVAQSPRYKIIEKRQSVAFWCNPISGHATLYWYQQILGQGPKLLIQFQNNGVVDDSQLPKDRFSAERLKGVDSTLKIQPAKLEDSAVYLCASSLQGAPSYEQYFGPGTRLTVT.

The V gene is TRBV7-3, the J gene TRBJ2-7; TRBD1 matches at 9 bases. Germline loops: CDR1 SGHTA, CDR2 FQGTGA. V gave up 2 bases and J gave up 4 bases; unmatched junction bases: 6. The CDR3 runs 15 residues. The CDR3 sequence: CASSLAPGQGYEQYF. The CDR3 DNA is TGTGCCAGCAGCTTAGCCCCGGGACAGGGTTACGAGCAGTACTTC.

V usage is TRBV6-5 and J usage is TRBJ1-1; D gene unclear. This CDR3 has 15 amino acids. The V and J ends lost 6 bases and 6 bases respectively, with 20 bases between them. The germline gives CDR1 MNHEY, CDR2 SVGAGI. CDR3 in DNA: TGTGCCAGCAGGACGACCCCCGCCGGGTGGGCTGAAGCTTTCTTT. This codes for CASRTTPAGWAEAFF.

The chain combines TRBV7-3 with TRBJ2-1; 7 bases agree with TRBD1. Germline lookup yields CDR1 SGHTA and CDR2 FQGTGA. J gave up 4 bases and V 4 bases, and 7 bases lay outside the gene matches. This CDR3 has 15 amino acids. CDR3 DNA sequence: TGTGCCAGCAGCTCAACGGGACAGACGTACAATGAGCAGTTCTTC. Translation gives CASSSTGQTYNEQFF.

The V call is TRBV19, the J call TRBJ2-7, with 7 bases identical to TRBD1. CDR1 is LNHDA and CDR2 is SQIVND in the germline V gene (reference sequence). With 5 bases clipped from V and 9 bases from J, the junction kept 10 bases outside the gene matches. The CDR3 is 13 amino acids. Here the CDR3 reads CASSPGQPLGQYF. As DNA, the CDR3 is TGTGCCAGTAGTCCGGGACAGCCGCTGGGGCAGTACTTC.

This clone was counted only a few times. This chain links TRBV9 with TRBJ2-7, with TRBD2 matching 13 bases. From germline, CDR1 is SGDLS and CDR2 YYNGEE. With 3 bases clipped from V and 1 base from J, the junction kept 1 base outside the gene matches. CDR3 length equals 15 residues. The chain's CDR3 is CASSAGLAGSYEQYF. For the CDR3, the DNA is TGTGCCAGCAGCGCGGGACTAGCGGGGTCCTACGAGCAGTACTTC.

The chain carries TRBV4-1 and TRBJ2-5, with 9 bases lining up with TRBD1. The last part of the DNA fits TRBJ2-7 better; the J call may be wrong. Germline lookup yields CDR1 MGHRA and CDR2 YSYEKL. The CDR3 extends over 14 amino acids. CDR3 residues: CASRSPGQGHEQYF. In nucleotides, the CDR3 is TGCGCCAGCAGATCGCCGGGACAGGGCCACGAGCAGTACTTC.